Following are 4 T cell receptor beta chains from one sample sequenced in a study of T cells in Graves' hyperthyroidism and ophthalmopathy (dated by TCRdb to between 2018 and 2021). Receptors were amplified or captured by multiplex PCR. Sequencing used an Illumina HiSeq 2000. The TCR beta CDR3 regions were amplified from RNA transcripts. A first-round RT-PCR of the TCR CDR3 used the HTBI primer set with the Qiagen OneStep RT-PCR kit. TCRdb trimmed the raw reads at Q25, called clones with MiXCR and kept productive beta chains. Identical CDR3 protein sequences are pooled into one entry, listed with their most common genes and DNA. The sample records about 520,000 distinct CDR3 sequences, around 22% of which are singletons. Over 9% of the sample rests with the top ten. The source material was blood. These receptors all come from a woman in her twenties or thirties with Graves' ophthalmopathy.

V is TRBV6-1 and J is TRBJ2-7; D is possibly TRBD1 or TRBD2 (5 bases each). Trimming took off 0 bases at V and 4 bases at J, with 16 bases between the two ends. The germline V gene encodes CDR1 MNHNS and CDR2 SASEGT. The CDR3 runs 16 residues. CDR3 sequence (DNA): TGTGCCAGCAGTGAAGCGGATTGGGGGACCATATACGAGCAGTACTTC. This gives the protein CASSEADWGTIYEQYF.

This clonotype was seen repeatedly, ten times or more. The J gene is TRBJ2-7, the V gene TRBV25-1, with 8 bases that match TRBD1. Germline trimming cut 2 bases from V and 3 bases from J; bases unmatched to any gene: 18. Germline assignment: CDR1 MGHDK and CDR2 SYGVNS. This CDR3 has 19 residues. CDR3 bases: TGTGCCAGCAGTGAACCCCCCGGTACAGGGGGTAACACAGTCTACGAGCAGTACTTC. It is translated as CASSEPPGTGGNTVYEQYF.

In its sample, this clonotype was seen many times. Possible read error: a much larger clone is one base away. The CDR3 bases are TGTGCCAGCAGGGAACAGTCGAACACTGAAGCTTTCTTT. As protein: CASREQSNTEAFF. The chain carries TRBV6-1 and TRBJ1-1; no clear D gene. The germline CDR1 and CDR2 sequences are MNHNS and SASEGT. The CDR3 contains 13 residues. With 6 bases removed from V and 1 base from J, the gap between germline ends came to 9 bases.

The chain has TRBV7-6 and TRBJ1-1; unclear D gene. The CDR3 extends over 12 amino acids. Germline CDR1 SGHVS, CDR2 FNYEAQ. Trimming pared 3 bases from V and 7 bases from J, leaving 9 bases between. CDR3 amino acids: CASSFVRSEAFF. Written as DNA, the CDR3 is TGTGCCAGCAGCTTTGTTCGCAGTGAAGCTTTCTTT.